Each of the 28 T cell receptor beta chains below was sequenced from the same sample in a study of cytomegalovirus exposure and HLA in healthy donors. The PCR used 60 Vbeta and 13 Jbeta primers. The assay was immunoSEQ multiplex PCR, and TCRdb's table has in-frame clones only and misses some. The sample records roughly 120,000 clones, about 78% being singletons. Sequencing used PBMCs. These receptor sequences come from a woman aged 40 to 50 in good health and CMV-seropositive.

This clone was recorded a few times. The chain joins TRBV6-5 to TRBJ2-3, with D perhaps matching TRBD2 (6 bases). This CDR3 region has 14 residues. Trimming pared 0 bases from V and 3 bases from J, leaving 7 bases between. Germline assignment: CDR1 MNHEY and CDR2 SVGAGI. CDR3 in amino acids: CASSYSGGTDTQYF. The CDR3 bases are TGTGCCAGCAGTTACTCGGGGGGAACAGATACGCAGTATTTT.

The rearrangement joins TRBV4-3 to TRBJ2-3; TRBD2 agrees at 8 bases. Germline values: CDR1 LGHNA, CDR2 YSLEER. V dropped 0 bases and J dropped 4; count of bases not matched to a gene: 9. This CDR3 has 17 amino acids. For the CDR3, the DNA is TGCGCCAGCAGCCAAGAGCTGTCCGGGACTAGTCCAGATACGCAGTATTTT. This sequence encodes CASSQELSGTSPDTQYF.

This clone was counted a few times. V usage is TRBV25-1 and J usage is TRBJ1-2; the D gene is possibly TRBD1 (6 bases). The germline V gene encodes CDR1 MGHDK and CDR2 SYGVNS. V lost 1 base, J lost 2 bases, and 17 bases lay in between. The CDR3 sequence is 17 residues long. This CDR3 is CASSESGRGPGNYGYTF. The CDR3 nucleotides are TGTGCCAGCAGTGAATCGGGCAGGGGTCCGGGCAACTATGGCTACACCTTC.

The rearrangement joins TRBV29-1 to TRBJ2-5; 10 bases line up with TRBD1. The germline CDR1 and CDR2 sequences are SQVTM and ANQGSEA. The CDR3 is 15 amino acids. J gave up 5 bases and V 4 bases, and 10 bases lay outside the gene matches. CDR3 sequence (DNA): TGCAGCGTTGGAAAGCCGGACAGGGGGGCCGAGACCCAGTACTTC. Translating gives CSVGKPDRGAETQYF.

The CDR3 DNA follows: TGTGCCAGCAGGGGACAGGGTACCTACGAGCAGTACTTC. It translates to CASRGQGTYEQYF. The gene calls are TRBV6-6 and TRBJ2-7, with 9 positions matching TRBD1. Germline CDR1 MNHNY, CDR2 SVGAGI (reference sequence). V shed 6 bases and J 2 bases; nucleotides not matched to a gene: 2. CDR3 length: 13 residues.

This chain connects TRBV5-6 to TRBJ1-1; D is ambiguous. The CDR3 is made up of 13 amino acids. V lost 1 base and J lost 2, with 6 bases in between. Looked up from germline, CDR1 is SGHDT and CDR2 is YYEEEE. The CDR3 DNA reads TGTGCCAGCAGCTTGATCCTTAACACTGAAGCTTTCTTT. It translates to CASSLILNTEAFF. Full variable domain (missing parts from reference TRBV5-6 and TRBJ1-1): DAGVTQSPTHLIKTRGQQVTLRCSPKSGHDTVSWYQQALGQGPQFIFQYYEEEERQRGNFPDRFSGHQFPNYSSELNVNALLLGDSALYLCASSLILNTEAFFGQGTRLTVV.

This clone showed up just a few times. This rearrangement joins TRBV7-7 to TRBJ2-3; 10 bases are shared with TRBD2. The CDR3 consists of 17 residues. V trimming: 1 base; J trimming: 0 bases; junction bases outside the gene matches: 4. Germline V gene sequence: CDR1 SSHAT, CDR2 FNYEAQ (reference sequence). CDR3 sequence reads: CASSLGSGGTSTDTQYF. The CDR3 DNA follows: TGTGCCAGCAGCTTAGGTAGCGGGGGGACTAGCACAGATACGCAGTATTTT.

This clone was counted a few times. The V call is TRBV2, the J call TRBJ1-5, with 11 bases aligning to TRBD1. Germline V gene data show CDR1 as SNHLY and CDR2 as FYNNEI. The CDR3 consists of 15 residues. The J segment lost 11 bases and the V segment lost 6 bases, leaving 12 bases of the junction unmatched. CDR3 DNA sequence: TGTGCCAGCAGCACCGGGACAGGGGGGATTCTAGCCCAGCATTTT. It codes for CASSTGTGGILAQHF.

CDR3 residues: CASSLVGQGIDEQYF. DNA for the CDR3: TGCGCCAGCAGCTTGGTAGGACAGGGGATCGACGAGCAGTACTTC. This chain connects TRBV5-1 to TRBJ2-7; 9 nucleotides agree with TRBD1. From germline, CDR1 is SGHRS and CDR2 YFSETQ. Trimming took 0 bases from V and 5 from J; bases not matched to a gene: 6. CDR3 length: 15 amino acids.

The DNA for the CDR3 is TGCAGTGCTAGAGCCCTCTATGGCTACACCTTC. This gives the protein CSARALYGYTF. The chain combines TRBV20-1 with TRBJ1-2; D gene ambiguous. V lost 1 base to trimming and J lost 4 bases, with 4 bases between them. The CDR3 runs 11 residues. Germline V CDR1 and CDR2: DFQATT, SNEGSKA (reference sequence).

The chain recombines TRBV5-1 with TRBJ1-1; TRBD1 might be the D (6 bases). This CDR3 has 14 amino acids. V was cut by 8 bases and J by 2 bases, with 16 bases left in between. Germline CDR1 reads SGHRS; CDR2 reads YFSETQ. CDR3 amino acids: CASRGGGRNTEAFF. As DNA, the CDR3 is TGCGCCAGTAGGGGGGGAGGGCGAAACACTGAAGCTTTCTTT.

The CDR3 protein is CASSQAGFVPQYF. DNA of the CDR3: TGCGCCAGCAGCCAGGCAGGTTTTGTGCCGCAGTACTTC. This chain links TRBV4-1 with TRBJ2-7; D is unresolved. V gave up 3 bases and J gave up 9 bases, with 15 bases separating them. Germline CDR1 is MGHRA and CDR2 is YSYEKL. The CDR3 is 13 residues long.

A few counts support this clone. V is TRBV6-5 and J is TRBJ1-5, with 7 bases fitting TRBD1. The CDR3 has 13 residues. Germline assignment: CDR1 MNHEY and CDR2 SVGAGI. The junction had 8 bases not matched to a gene; V was cut back by 6 bases and J by 9 bases. CDR3 sequence: CASSRTGRRPQHF. The CDR3 DNA follows: TGTGCCAGCAGCCGGACAGGCCGCCGGCCCCAGCATTTT.

CDR3 nucleotides: TGCAGCGTGGGGGGACGGTTACTCTCCGACAACAATGAGCAGTTCTTC. Its protein product is CSVGGRLLSDNNEQFF. The gene calls are TRBV29-1 and TRBJ2-1; D might be TRBD2 (6 bases). CDR1 and CDR2 (germline): SQVTM, ANQGSEA. The length of the CDR3 is 16 residues. Between the trimmed V and J ends, which lost 6 bases and 5 bases, there was a span of 23 bases.

The V call is TRBV2, the J call TRBJ2-5; D is uncertain. This CDR3 has 16 residues. In germline, CDR1 is SNHLY, CDR2 FYNNEI. The germline V and J ends were trimmed by 8 bases and 1 base, with 20 bases remaining between them. CDR3 sequence: CASARRPRALQETQYF. As DNA, the CDR3 is TGTGCCAGCGCCCGAAGGCCTAGAGCGCTCCAAGAGACCCAGTACTTC.

This CDR3 reads CASTLGDIMNTEAFF. The CDR3 DNA follows: TGTGCCAGTACCCTAGGGGACATTATGAACACTGAAGCTTTCTTT. The rearrangement uses TRBV19 and TRBJ1-1, with D perhaps matching TRBD1 (6 bases). The CDR3 runs 15 residues. Germline V lookup: CDR1 LNHDA, CDR2 SQIVND (reference sequence). The V end was cut by 7 bases, the J end by 0 bases, with 15 bases between.

This clone is a singleton in its sample. The chain uses TRBV5-5 and TRBJ2-4; no clear D. Trimming pared 2 bases from V and 1 base from J, leaving 7 bases between. This CDR3 contains 14 residues. Germline V CDR1 and CDR2: SGHKS, YYEKEE (reference sequence). Here the CDR3 DNA reads TGTGCCAGCAGCTTTTTAATGGCCAAAAACATTCAGTACTTC. Protein sequence: CASSFLMAKNIQYF.

Many counts were recorded for this clone. The CDR3 DNA is TGTGCCAGCAGCTTAACTGGTGCGGTAGAGACCCAGTACTTC. Protein sequence: CASSLTGAVETQYF. V and J are TRBV7-3 and TRBJ2-5; D unclear. Trimming pared 0 bases from V and 4 bases from J, leaving 9 bases between. CDR1 and CDR2 from the germline V gene are SGHTA and FQGTGA. This CDR3 region has 14 residues.

The chain has TRBV5-6 and TRBJ1-1; 7 nucleotides line up with TRBD1. Germline loops: CDR1 SGHDT, CDR2 YYEEEE. The ends lost 9 bases at V and 2 bases at J; junction bases unmatched: 7. The CDR3 totals 13 residues. For the CDR3, the DNA is TGTGCCACCAAGGGGACAGTAAACACTGAAGCTTTCTTT. Amino acid sequence: CATKGTVNTEAFF. The whole variable domain, filled in from reference TRBV5-6 and TRBJ1-1, reads DAGVTQSPTHLIKTRGQQVTLRCSPKSGHDTVSWYQQALGQGPQFIFQYYEEEERQRGNFPDRFSGHQFPNYSSELNVNALLLGDSALYLCATKGTVNTEAFFGQGTRLTVV.

This rearrangement joins TRBV27 to TRBJ2-5, with TRBD2 identical over 10 bases. Germline CDR1 MNHEY, CDR2 SMNVEV (reference sequence). Unmatched junction bases numbered 9, after V lost 10 bases and J lost 7 bases. The CDR3 has 13 residues. CDR3 nucleotides: TGTGCCACCAGCGGGGGGGCCGGTGCGACCCAGTACTTC. Residues: CATSGGAGATQYF.

Of note for this clone: The junction and the germline gene differ at one end; a read error may be behind it. The chain joins TRBV9 to TRBJ1-6; D is perhaps TRBD1 (6 bases). The CDR3 is 14 residues long. Germline-derived CDR1 and CDR2 are SGDLS and YYNGEE. CDR3 protein: CASGVASQGSPLHF. For the CDR3, the DNA is TGTGCCAGCGGCGTAGCGTCCCAGGGGTCACCCCTCCACTTT. Combining the CDR3 with reference TRBV9 and TRBJ1-6 gives the whole variable domain DSGVTQTPKHLITATGQRVTLRCSPRSGDLSVYWYQQSLDQGLQFLIQYYNGEERAKGNILERFSAQQFPDLHSELNLSSLELGDSALYFCASGVASQGSPLHFGNGTRLTVT.

The rearrangement uses TRBV27 and TRBJ2-7; 7 bases agree with TRBD1. The CDR3 sequence is 14 residues long. V lost 6 bases, J lost 5 bases, and 10 bases stayed unmatched. Germline V CDR1 and CDR2: MNHEY, SMNVEV (reference sequence). DNA of the CDR3: TGTGCCAGCAGATTCCGACAGGGACGTCACGAGCAGTACTTC. This translates into CASRFRQGRHEQYF.

The gene calls are TRBV6-1 and TRBJ1-2; 10 bases match TRBD1. Germline V CDR1 and CDR2: MNHNS, SASEGT. Trimming cost V 6 bases and J 4 bases; bases outside gene matches: 8. The CDR3 runs 15 residues. The chain's CDR3 is CASSGGQGNLYGYTF. The CDR3 nucleotides are TGTGCCAGCAGCGGGGGACAGGGGAACCTCTATGGCTACACCTTC.

Only one count was recorded for this clone. The rearrangement uses TRBV5-8 and TRBJ2-5, with 7 bases aligning to TRBD2. Germline CDR1 SGHTS, CDR2 YDEGEE. The CDR3 is made up of 16 amino acids. V was pared by 1 base and J by 1 base, with 7 bases of the junction left unmatched. CDR3 bases: TGTGCCAGCAGCTTGATCGGGGGGATCCCCCAAGAGACCCAGTACTTC. Protein product: CASSLIGGIPQETQYF. The variable domain in full, with the rest retrieved from reference TRBV5-8 and TRBJ2-5, is EAGVTQSPTHLIKTRGQQATLRCSPISGHTSVYWYQQALGLGLQFLLWYDEGEERNRGNFPPRFSGRQFPNYSSELNVNALELEDSALYLCASSLIGGIPQETQYFGPGTRLLVL.

V usage is TRBV6-1 and J usage is TRBJ2-3; 14 bases map to TRBD2. The germline CDR1 and CDR2 sequences are MNHNS and SASEGT. V shed 2 bases, J shed 2 bases, and the junction held 9 bases outside the gene matches. The CDR3 is made up of 19 amino acids. CDR3 loop: CASSEMGGLAGDYTDTQYF. The CDR3 DNA reads TGTGCCAGCAGTGAAATGGGGGGACTAGCGGGGGATTACACAGATACGCAGTATTTT.

This clone appeared a single time. This chain links TRBV5-1 with TRBJ1-2; TRBD1 matches at 8 bases. V shed 4 bases and J 4 bases; nucleotides not matched to a gene: 12. Germline CDR1 reads SGHRS; CDR2 reads YFSETQ. This CDR3 comprises 16 residues. Here the CDR3 reads CASSQTGQGVLYGYTF. CDR3 nucleotides: TGCGCCAGCAGCCAAACTGGACAGGGAGTCCTCTATGGCTACACCTTC.

This clone was seen more than once but under ten times. The chain combines TRBV5-5 with TRBJ1-2, with no clear D. Trimming left V 4 bases short and J 5 bases short, with 6 bases between. The CDR3 spans 11 residues. The germline V gene has CDR1 SGHKS and CDR2 YYEKEE (reference sequence). CDR3 in DNA: TGTGCCAGCAGCCCGGGGTATGGCTACACCTTC. Encoded protein: CASSPGYGYTF.

Remarks on this clone: The germline gene is not matched at one end of the junction; a read error may be the cause. The rearrangement joins TRBV6-1 to TRBJ1-2, with 11 bases lining up with TRBD1. The germline gives CDR1 MNHNS, CDR2 SASEGT. The CDR3 sequence is 15 residues long. The CDR3 nucleotides are TGTGCCAGCAGGGAAGGACAGGGGGCGTACTATGGCTACACCTTC. Encoded protein: CASREGQGAYYGYTF.